Following are 15 T cell receptor beta chains from one sample sequenced in a study of cytomegalovirus exposure and HLA in healthy donors. Sequenced by immunoSEQ multiplex PCR; TCRdb stores in-frame clones only, minus some. The table includes over 85,000 clones, around 90% detected once. The specimen sequenced was PBMCs. Source of these receptors: a woman under 30 in good health and CMV-seronegative.

J is TRBJ2-5 and V is TRBV7-2; the D is unclear. The germline CDR1 and CDR2 sequences are SGHTA and FQGNSA. The CDR3 spans 14 residues. Trimming took 5 bases from V and 5 from J, leaving 15 bases between them. The CDR3 DNA is TGTGCCAGCAGCCTGTTGGAGATCGTGGAGACCCAGTACTTC. It codes for CASSLLEIVETQYF.

This CDR3 is CASSLRLAGGIGTDTQYF. CDR3 in DNA: TGTGCCAGCAGTTTAAGGCTAGCGGGAGGGATCGGCACAGATACGCAGTATTTT. The rearrangement joins TRBV28 to TRBJ2-3; 12 bases align to TRBD2. This CDR3 is 18 amino acids long. The germline gives CDR1 MDHEN, CDR2 SYDVKM. V was pared by 2 bases and J by 1 base, with 7 bases of the junction left unmatched.

This chain uses TRBV5-4 with TRBJ1-4; 8 nucleotides align to TRBD1. Per germline, CDR1 SGHNT and CDR2 YYREEE (reference sequence). The CDR3 runs 15 residues. Trimming at V came to 0 bases and at J to 4 bases, leaving 2 bases not matched to a gene. The CDR3 coding sequence is TGTGCCAGCAGCTTGGGGACAGGGAGTAATGAAAAACTGTTTTTT. Residues: CASSLGTGSNEKLFF.

V gene TRBV5-6 combines with J gene TRBJ1-4; D call uncertain. Germline V gene sequence: CDR1 SGHDT, CDR2 YYEEEE. Trimming stripped 2 bases from V and 2 bases from J, with 7 bases between. This CDR3 region has 14 residues. This chain's CDR3 is CASSFDGTNEKLFF. CDR3 coding DNA: TGTGCCAGCAGCTTCGACGGGACTAATGAAAAACTGTTTTTT.

The chain joins TRBV7-3 to TRBJ2-6, with TRBD2 as a possible D gene (5 bases). V lost 3 bases to trimming and J lost 1 base, with 10 bases between them. The CDR3 runs 16 residues. Germline values: CDR1 SGHTA, CDR2 FQGTGA. The CDR3 sequence is CASSLPGISGANVLTF. The CDR3 DNA reads TGTGCCAGCAGCTTGCCGGGAATTTCTGGGGCCAACGTCCTGACTTTC. Full variable domain (outside the CDR3, taken from reference TRBV7-3 and TRBJ2-6): GAGVSQTPSNKVTEKGKYVELRCDPISGHTALYWYRQSLGQGPEFLIYFQGTGAADDSGLPNDRFFAVRPEGSVSTLKIQRTERGDSAVYLCASSLPGISGANVLTFGAGSRLTVL.

V and J are TRBV13 and TRBJ2-3, with D unclear. V was shortened by 0 bases and J by 5 bases, with 9 bases between the two germline ends. This CDR3 is built from 14 residues. Germline V gene sequence: CDR1 PRHDT, CDR2 FYEKMQ (reference sequence). CDR3 region: CASSLGLEEDTQYF. The CDR3 DNA sequence: TGTGCCAGCAGCTTAGGCCTAGAGGAAGATACGCAGTATTTT.

V usage is TRBV28 and J usage is TRBJ1-4; 10 bases fit TRBD1. Per the germline V gene, CDR1 is MDHEN and CDR2 is SYDVKM. The V segment lost 10 bases and the J segment 6 bases; nucleotides outside the gene matches: 8. The CDR3 is 14 amino acids. This chain's CDR3 is CATASGTGDEKLFF. The CDR3 region has the DNA TGTGCCACCGCATCCGGGACAGGGGATGAAAAACTGTTTTTT.

The chain combines TRBV7-9 with TRBJ2-2; D is perhaps TRBD2 (5 bases). The CDR3 covers 17 residues. Germline V lookup: CDR1 SEHNR, CDR2 FQNEAQ (reference sequence). V was cut by 2 bases and J by 0 bases, with 13 bases left in between. DNA for the CDR3: TGTGCCAGCAGCTTAAAGGAAGAAGCGGCGAACACCGGGGAGCTGTTTTTT. As protein: CASSLKEEAANTGELFF.

V gene TRBV7-2 combines with J gene TRBJ2-4; 9 bases align to TRBD2. Germline V CDR1 and CDR2: SGHTA, FQGNSA. After removal of 5 bases from V and 7 bases from J, the junction contained 6 bases not matched to a gene. This CDR3 spans 14 amino acids. CDR3 sequence (DNA): TGTGCCAGCAGCCCGGGACTAGCTATGAACATTCAGTACTTC. Residues: CASSPGLAMNIQYF. The whole variable domain, remainder taken from reference TRBV7-2 and TRBJ2-4, is GAGVSQSPSNKVTEKGKDVELRCDPISGHTALYWYRQSLGQGLEFLIYFQGNSAPDKSGLPSDRFSAERTGGSVSTLTIQRTQQEDSAVYLCASSPGLAMNIQYFGAGTRLSVL.

This chain uses TRBV29-1 with TRBJ1-2, with 8 bases identical to TRBD1. Trimming cost V 7 bases and J 4 bases; bases outside gene matches: 8. Germline assignment: CDR1 SQVTM and CDR2 ANQGSEA. The CDR3 totals 13 residues. The CDR3 reads CSASPGGGYGYTF. The CDR3 bases are TGCAGCGCTTCTCCAGGGGGCGGCTATGGCTACACCTTC.

The chain employs TRBV19 and TRBJ1-5; 7 bases agree with TRBD1. Germline CDR1 is LNHDA and CDR2 is SQIVND (reference sequence). Trimming cost V 4 bases and J 2 bases; bases outside gene matches: 5. The CDR3 is 15 residues long. The CDR3 DNA follows: TGTGCCAGTAGTACGACAGGGCACGGCAATCAGCCCCAGCATTTT. It encodes CASSTTGHGNQPQHF. Complete variable domain (other parts from reference TRBV19 and TRBJ1-5): DGGITQSPKYLFRKEGQNVTLSCEQNLNHDAMYWYRQDPGQGLRLIYYSQIVNDFQKGDIAEGYSVSREKKESFPLTVTSAQKNPTAFYLCASSTTGHGNQPQHFGDGTRLSIL.

CDR3 protein: CASSRYNEQFF. The CDR3 bases are TGTGCCAGCAGTCGTTACAATGAGCAGTTCTTC. This chain joins TRBV28 and TRBJ2-1; D uncertain. Trimming cost V 5 bases and J 4 bases, with 3 bases left between them. The germline V gene has CDR1 MDHEN and CDR2 SYDVKM. The CDR3 is 11 amino acids. The whole variable domain, filled in from reference TRBV28 and TRBJ2-1, reads DVKVTQSSRYLVKRTGEKVFLECVQDMDHENMFWYRQDPGLGLRLIYFSYDVKMKEKGDIPEGYSVSREKKERFSLILESASTNQTSMYLCASSRYNEQFFGPGTRLTVL.

J is TRBJ1-5 and V is TRBV18, with TRBD1 as a possible D gene (5 bases). This CDR3 is built from 15 residues. V was cut by 0 bases and J by 0 bases, with 6 bases left in between. CDR1 is KGHSH, CDR2 LQKENI, per germline. The CDR3 region is CASSPPDISNQPQHF. The CDR3 nucleotides are TGTGCCAGCTCACCACCGGACATTAGCAATCAGCCCCAGCATTTT.

In its sample, this clone was seen once. The CDR3 DNA follows: TGTGCCAGCGGGGATGAAGACGGAAGACAGGGTTACAAGGGAGAGCAGTTCTTC. As protein: CASGDEDGRQGYKGEQFF. J is TRBJ2-1 and V is TRBV27; 7 bases map to TRBD1. This CDR3 contains 18 residues. Germline V gives CDR1 MNHEY, CDR2 SMNVEV (reference sequence). After removal of 8 bases from V and 10 bases from J, the junction contained 26 bases not matched to a gene.

J is TRBJ2-3 and V is TRBV29-1; possible D gene TRBD2, 6 bases. Germline V gene lookup returns CDR1 SQVTM and CDR2 ANQGSEA. The CDR3 is 17 amino acids. Between the trimmed V and J ends, which lost 4 bases and 2 bases, there was a span of 22 bases. As DNA, the CDR3 is TGCAGCGTTGGCGGTGGTAGCGGCACAACCACCACAGATACGCAGTATTTT. Its protein is CSVGGGSGTTTTDTQYF.